The present entry profiles one T cell receptor (beta chain) with its context. The antigen it recognizes is unknown. Base qualities were left out, and no much larger clone turns up one base away. At one collaborating source in Seattle, patients were enrolled during active infection and were followed longitudinally through the course of disease. The collaborating institutions used their own protocols to collect whole blood in K2EDTA tubes. For TCRbeta analysis, collaborators shipped samples as frozen whole blood, isolated PBMCs, or DNA extracted from either of those sample types. The source of the sample is a study of blood T cell repertoires in COVID-19 (dated by TCRdb to 2018 to 2021). For context, the study as a whole: The collaborator samples originated in the United States, Italy and Spain and spanned the acute and convalescent phases of COVID-19. The prospective study material was composed of cDNA or gDNA derived from T cells, B-cell-depleted T cells, or PBMCs. Deeply sampled blood TCRbeta repertoires from subjects exposed to, actively infected with, or recovered from COVID-19 were included in the dataset. The repertoires were released in a freely available public database meant as a resource for research on the immune response to SARS-CoV-2. Samples were obtained from the ongoing ImmuneRACE study (first 160 participants) and from roughly 1,300 subjects provided by 6 global collaborators. The sample metadata nearly always contained a de-identified subject ID, COVID-19 status, age in years and sex. HLA class I and class II types, where available, came from metadata supplied by the sample provider rather than from assay-based typing. The paper's findings and limits, for the study overall: Clinical and demographic metadata were provided uncurated, with the amount varying by source and participant.

The immunoSEQ Assay, a bias-controlled multiplex PCR, was used to amplify TCRbeta CDR3 regions from genomic DNA. Turning to the authors' computational methods: The number of nucleated cells in each sample was estimated from the amplification of reference gene primers within the assay. To quantify the absolute abundance of each unique TCRbeta CDR3 rearrangement, sequence reads were collapsed and filtered. Productive Simpson clonality was computed per sample as the square root of Simpson's diversity index over productive rearrangements. Held by TCRdb, this immuneACCESS table contains in-frame sequences only and omits some clones. Under half of the omission traces to an unresolved V gene where checked; the cause of the rest is unknown. V, J and clone size reflect that table, while D and trimming were determined from the DNA. A total of approximately 270,000 clones appear in this sample, 88% of them only once. The ten largest account for 6.3% of the sample.

The receptor's source is a woman in her 30s with COVID-19, enrolled during active disease. Source material: peripheral blood.

The bases are TGTGCCAGCAGTAATGCGGGTGCCACTGAAGCTTTCTTT. Its protein reads: CASSNAGATEAFF. The rearrangement joined TRBV6-5 to TRBJ1-1; confidence is insufficient to name the D gene. The trim is 5 bases for V and 4 bases for J, with a gap of 11 bases between the germline ends. The germline V gene specifies MNHEY as CDR1 and SVGAGI as CDR2. The CDR3 goes from the cysteine to the phenylalanine over 13 residues. Just the 39-base CDR3 DNA is kept, in frame starting at base 1.